Detailed here is one T cell receptor beta chain. This entry comes from a study of T cell changes during pregnancy in multiple sclerosis. Method: immunoSEQ multiplex PCR; TCRdb's copy keeps in-frame clones and lacks some. This sample has 55,000 to 80,000 clones, with approximately 95% found just once. The CDR3 runs 16 residues. CDR1 is LGHNA, CDR2 YSLEER, per germline. V gave up 4 bases and J gave up 0 bases, with 12 bases separating them. The TCR sequence derives from a female donor with multiple sclerosis, enrolled in a pregnancy study. Source: CD8+ T cells from peripheral blood mononuclear cells, taken in the second trimester of pregnancy. This sequence joins TRBV4-3 and TRBJ1-4; no reliable D call. The CDR3 coding sequence is TGCGCCAGCAGCCCGCGTTTAGGAGCAACTAATGAAAAACTGTTTTTT. Protein product: CASSPRLGATNEKLFF.